These T cell receptor beta chains were read from a single sample in a study of OX40 agonist ivuxolimab in advanced cancers. Libraries were prepared by immunoSEQ multiplex PCR; TCRdb keeps only in-frame clonotypes and omits some of them. The repertoire consists of roughly 18,000 clones, with about 87% occurring once and the leading ten covering roughly 34%. The sequences come from CD4+ or CD8+ T cells sorted from blood, collected in a trial of the OX40 agonist ivuxolimab. The receptor source for this set is an adult with an advanced solid tumor such as melanoma, head and neck, liver or kidney cancer. CDR3s include the opening cysteine and the closing phenylalanine or tryptophan. Each record gives: D gene, J gene, V gene, clone size, CDR3 protein, CDR3 DNA. The D gene is left open where the match is weak. The listing skips clone size in some rows; elsewhere it reads once, few, many or a size class.

TRBD1,TRBJ1-1,TRBV6-5,medium-sized,CASSPQGGSEAFF,TGTGCCAGCAGTCCACAGGGGGGATCTGAAGCTTTCTTT
NA,TRBJ2-1,TRBV7-2,NA,CASTLVAYNEQFF,TGTGCCAGCACCCTTGTCGCCTACAATGAGCAGTTCTTC
TRBD1,TRBJ2-7,TRBV4-3,few,CASSQDETGAYEQYF,TGCGCCAGCAGCCAAGATGAGACAGGGGCCTACGAGCAGTACTTC
TRBD1,TRBJ2-7,TRBV27,once,CASSSPDRAYEQYF,TGTGCCAGCAGTTCACCCGACAGGGCCTACGAGCAGTACTTC
NA,TRBJ2-7,TRBV28,NA,CASNGAYEQYF,TGTGCCAGCAACGGGGCCTACGAGCAGTACTTC
TRBD1,TRBJ1-3,TRBV5-1,NA,CASSLDRGLGNTIYF,TGCGCCAGCAGCTTGGACAGGGGGCTTGGAAACACCATATATTTT
NA,TRBJ1-1,TRBV25-1,NA,CASRGRGDTEAFF,TGTGCCAGCAGGGGACGGGGGGACACTGAAGCTTTCTTT
TRBD1,TRBJ2-2,TRBV28,NA,CASSLGFGTGVLGELFF,TGTGCCAGCAGTTTGGGTTTTGGGACAGGGGTTCTCGGGGAGCTGTTTTTT
NA,TRBJ2-7,TRBV28,NA,CASSLLRRESSYEQYF,TGTGCCAGCAGTTTATTGAGACGGGAGAGCTCCTACGAGCAGTACTTC
TRBD2,TRBJ2-1,TRBV7-6,NA,CASSPTSGLYNEQFF,TGTGCCAGCAGCCCGACTAGCGGGCTTTACAATGAGCAGTTCTTC
NA,TRBJ2-7,TRBV28,large,CASSLRGMYEQYF,TGTGCCAGCAGTTTACGGGGGATGTACGAGCAGTACTTC
NA,TRBJ1-4,TRBV28,NA,CASSLFGVTSYEKLFF,TGTGCCAGCAGTTTATTCGGAGTCACTTCGTATGAAAAACTGTTTTTT
NA,TRBJ1-5,TRBV28,NA,CASKDRNSNQPQHF,TGTGCCAGCAAGGATAGAAATAGCAATCAGCCCCAGCATTTT
TRBD1,TRBJ2-7,TRBV5-6,NA,CASSAMGQYAYEQYF,TGTGCCAGCAGCGCAATGGGACAGTACGCCTACGAGCAGTACTTC
NA,TRBJ1-5,TRBV4-1,NA,CASSQAAGHQPQHF,TGCGCCAGCAGCCAAGCGGCGGGGCATCAGCCCCAGCATTTT
NA,TRBJ1-4,TRBV4-3,NA,CASSRILGGFEKLFF,TGCGCCAGCAGCCGTATCCTTGGCGGGTTTGAAAAACTGTTTTTT
NA,TRBJ2-1,TRBV9,NA,CASSPGFEQFF,TGTGCCAGCAGCCCCGGTTTTGAGCAGTTCTTC
TRBD2,TRBJ2-1,TRBV11-2,once,CASSFSGSSYNEQFF,TGTGCCAGCAGCTTTAGCGGGAGTTCCTACAATGAGCAGTTCTTC
NA,TRBJ2-5,TRBV7-9,NA,CASRPKETSQETQYF,TGTGCCAGCAGACCCAAGGAGACCTCTCAAGAGACCCAGTACTTC
NA,TRBJ2-7,TRBV7-9,NA,CASSLARTPLEQYF,TGTGCCAGCAGCTTAGCGCGGACACCCCTCGAGCAGTACTTC
NA,TRBJ2-7,TRBV4-2,NA,CASSQEGGGGTPYEQYF,TGTGCCAGCAGCCAAGAGGGGGGGGGCGGTACCCCCTACGAGCAGTACTTC
TRBD1,TRBJ1-2,TRBV6-5,NA,CASSYGTGGLNYGYTF,TGTGCCAGCAGTTACGGGACAGGGGGCCTCAACTATGGCTACACCTTC
NA,TRBJ2-7,TRBV10-3,NA,CAISGTSYEQYF,TGTGCCATCAGTGGGACATCCTACGAGCAGTACTTC
TRBD1,TRBJ1-1,TRBV25-1,NA,CASSELGQGALNTEAFF,TGTGCCAGCAGTGAATTAGGGCAGGGGGCTCTGAACACTGAAGCTTTCTTT
NA,TRBJ1-1,TRBV5-6,NA,CASSFTAGLAFF,TGTGCCAGCAGCTTTACTGCAGGGCTTGCTTTCTTT
NA,TRBJ2-1,TRBV4-3,NA,CASSQHSREQFF,TGCGCCAGCAGCCAACATAGCAGAGAGCAGTTCTTC
NA,TRBJ1-5,TRBV14,NA,CASSQGGQPQHF,TGTGCCAGCAGCCAAGGGGGGCAGCCCCAGCATTTT
NA,TRBJ2-7,TRBV20-1,NA,CSAEAGEQYF,TGCAGTGCGGAAGCAGGCGAGCAGTACTTC
NA,TRBJ1-2,TRBV5-1,NA,CASSLVTEGGGYTF,TGCGCCAGCAGCTTGGTGACAGAAGGTGGTGGCTACACCTTC
NA,TRBJ2-1,TRBV4-1,NA,CASSQPLNNEQFF,TGCGCCAGCAGCCAACCCTTGAACAATGAGCAGTTCTTC
NA,TRBJ2-2,TRBV7-8,NA,CASSLPGGVGGELFF,TGTGCCAGCAGCTTACCAGGGGGGGTAGGCGGGGAGCTGTTTTTT
NA,TRBJ1-2,TRBV2,medium-sized,CASSPDSWTQVGGYTF,TGTGCCAGCAGCCCTGACTCCTGGACGCAGGTTGGGGGCTACACCTTC
TRBD1,TRBJ2-1,TRBV7-3,NA,CASSRSTGGSYNEQFF,TGTGCCAGCAGCCGATCAACAGGGGGCTCCTACAATGAGCAGTTCTTC
NA,TRBJ2-7,TRBV27,NA,CASSTNIEREQYF,TGTGCCAGCAGCACGAATATCGAACGCGAGCAGTACTTC
NA,TRBJ1-3,TRBV11-1,NA,CASSLGKSSGNTIYF,TGTGCCAGCAGCTTGGGGAAGAGCTCTGGAAACACCATATATTTT
NA,TRBJ2-3,TRBV18,NA,CASSTTSTDTQYF,TGTGCCAGCTCAACTACAAGCACAGATACGCAGTATTTT
NA,TRBJ2-2,TRBV19,NA,CASSIGGELFF,TGTGCCAGTAGTATAGGCGGGGAGCTGTTTTTT
TRBD2,TRBJ2-5,TRBV7-2,NA,CASSIGTSGRAGETQYF,TGTGCCAGCAGCATTGGGACTAGCGGGAGGGCCGGTGAGACCCAGTACTTC
NA,TRBJ1-1,TRBV5-4,NA,CASSLVGVMNTEAFF,TGTGCCAGCAGCTTGGTTGGGGTCATGAACACTGAAGCTTTCTTT
TRBD1,TRBJ2-7,TRBV6-6,NA,CASSYSTGGFYEQYF,TGTGCCAGCAGTTACTCGACAGGGGGATTCTACGAGCAGTACTTC
NA,TRBJ2-3,TRBV10-3,NA,CAISGPFSTDTQYF,TGTGCCATCAGTGGACCTTTTAGCACAGATACGCAGTATTTT
NA,TRBJ1-1,TRBV28,NA,CASSSSGRTEAFF,TGTGCCAGCAGTTCATCAGGGCGCACTGAAGCTTTCTTT
NA,TRBJ2-5,TRBV7-9,NA,CASSLLTLYQETQYF,TGTGCCAGCAGCTTATTGACCTTGTACCAAGAGACCCAGTACTTC
NA,TRBJ2-2,TRBV30,hyperexpanded,CAWSVLAANTGELFF,TGTGCCTGGAGTGTACTGGCAGCGAACACCGGGGAGCTGTTTTTT
TRBD1,TRBJ1-1,TRBV27,NA,CASSYRQGLEAFF,TGTGCCAGCAGTTATAGACAGGGTCTTGAAGCTTTCTTT
TRBD1,TRBJ1-5,TRBV27,NA,CASSQGGGPWSNQPQHF,TGTGCCAGCAGTCAGGGGGGGGGACCGTGGAGCAATCAGCCCCAGCATTTT
TRBD2,TRBJ2-1,TRBV28,NA,CASSLTGTSGGNEQFF,TGTGCCAGCAGCCTAACCGGGACTAGCGGTGGCAATGAGCAGTTCTTC
NA,TRBJ1-2,TRBV7-9,NA,CASSLVGPSNGYTF,TGTGCCAGCAGCTTAGTAGGGCCAAGCAATGGCTACACCTTC
NA,TRBJ2-7,TRBV6-6,NA,CASSYVGAVEQYF,TGTGCCAGCAGTTACGTAGGGGCCGTCGAGCAGTACTTC
NA,TRBJ1-2,TRBV18,NA,CASSPPSVGEVYGYTF,TGTGCCAGCTCACCTCCCTCAGTGGGGGAGGTCTATGGCTACACCTTC
NA,TRBJ2-1,TRBV4-3,NA,CASSQDRTAYNEQFF,TGCGCCAGCAGCCAAGATAGAACGGCATACAATGAGCAGTTCTTC
NA,TRBJ2-2,TRBV5-4,NA,CASSLGNTGELFF,TGTGCCAGCAGCTTGGGGAACACCGGGGAGCTGTTTTTT
NA,TRBJ2-1,TRBV30,few,CARETPRYEQFF,TGTGCCCGGGAAACTCCCCGGTATGAGCAGTTCTTC
TRBD2,TRBJ2-5,TRBV7-9,NA,CASSLEGGRETQYF,TGTGCCAGCAGCTTAGAGGGAGGGCGGGAGACCCAGTACTTC
TRBD2,TRBJ2-1,TRBV7-2,NA,CASSSGLAGADEQFF,TGTGCCAGCAGCTCTGGACTAGCGGGAGCGGATGAGCAGTTCTTC
NA,TRBJ2-5,TRBV5-1,NA,CASSLYGSGRGEETQYF,TGCGCCAGCAGCTTGTATGGATCGGGGAGAGGTGAGGAGACCCAGTACTTC
NA,TRBJ2-7,TRBV9,NA,CASSARGEEGTEQYF,TGTGCCAGCAGCGCGCGAGGGGAGGAAGGGACCGAGCAGTACTTC